The 21 T cell receptor beta chains in this list originate from one sample, sequenced in a study of post-analysis software for immune sequencing data. Study observations and caveats: Controls had lower frequencies than patients of four or five TRBV segments, which included TRBV5-6, TRBV5-1 and TRBV20-1.

Prepared libraries of TCR beta cDNA carried unique molecular identifiers. TCRdb re-derived calls from the PCR reads in MiXCR, one entry per CDR3 protein. The top ten hold more than 1.5% of the sample, which has 550,000 to 700,000 distinct CDR3 sequences, about 44% seen once. These receptors are not linked to any known antigen. Input material: blood. These receptor sequences come from a girl aged 10 to 17 with multiple sclerosis.

This chain links TRBV5-1 with TRBJ2-7; the D gene is possibly TRBD1 (6 bases). The CDR3 has 13 amino acids. The V end was cut by 4 bases, the J end by 5 bases, with 13 bases between. Germline V gives CDR1 SGHRS, CDR2 YFSETQ. The CDR3: CASSDLAGDEQYF. The DNA for the CDR3 is TGCGCCAGCAGCGACCTGGCAGGGGACGAGCAGTACTTC.

The V and J genes are TRBV6-2 or TRBV6-3 and TRBJ1-5; D uncertain. Germline assignment: CDR1 MNHEY and CDR2 SVGEGT. Trimming took off 1 base at V and 4 bases at J, with 5 bases between the two ends. The CDR3 is 13 residues long. The CDR3 here is CASSYYGNQPQHF. CDR3 DNA sequence: TGTGCCAGCAGTTACTACGGGAATCAGCCCCAGCATTTT.

This clonotype has just a few counts. The chain carries TRBV12-5 and TRBJ1-2; no firm D call. The V gene's germline CDR1 is LGHNT and CDR2 FRNRAP. This CDR3 contains 11 residues. Trimming stripped 10 bases from V and 8 bases from J, with 14 bases between. CDR3 residues: CATPVIGGYTF. The CDR3 region has the DNA TGTGCTACCCCCGTCATAGGAGGCTACACCTTC.

In its sample, this clonotype was seen once. J is TRBJ1-4 and V is TRBV13; 9 bases match TRBD1. The trim removed 2 bases at V and 7 bases at J, leaving 5 bases unmatched. Germline V gene lookup returns CDR1 PRHDT and CDR2 FYEKMQ (reference sequence). CDR3 length: 15 amino acids. CDR3: CASSLYGTGLEKLFF. DNA of the CDR3: TGTGCCAGCAGCTTATACGGGACAGGGCTTGAAAAACTGTTTTTT.

This clonotype occurred once. The V gene is TRBV5-1, the J gene TRBJ2-7; no clear D. Trimming took off 4 bases at V and 1 base at J, with 12 bases between the two ends. This CDR3 comprises 14 residues. Per the germline V gene, CDR1 is SGHRS and CDR2 is YFSETQ. CDR3 bases: TGCGCCAGCAGCCCCGGATATGCATCCTACGAGCAGTACTTC. This codes for CASSPGYASYEQYF.

This chain connects TRBV20-1 to TRBJ2-7, with D perhaps matching TRBD1 (6 bases). The germline gives CDR1 DFQATT, CDR2 SNEGSKA (reference sequence). CDR3 length equals 13 residues. Trimming took off 5 bases at V and 0 bases at J, with 11 bases between the two ends. CDR3 residues: CSAVRDISYEQYF. The CDR3 DNA reads TGCAGTGCTGTTAGGGACATCTCCTACGAGCAGTACTTC.

The rearrangement links TRBV12-5 to TRBJ2-2, with TRBD1 identical over 9 bases. The CDR3 is 17 amino acids. Germline trimming cut 1 base from V and 6 bases from J; bases unmatched to any gene: 9. Per germline, CDR1 LGHNT and CDR2 FRNRAP. The CDR3 spells CASGLGTGTGYSGELFF. The CDR3 DNA reads TGTGCTAGTGGTTTGGGAACCGGGACAGGGTATTCCGGGGAGCTGTTTTTT.

This clonotype has more than one count but fewer than ten. The gene calls are TRBV5-1 and TRBJ2-3, with D tentatively TRBD2 (7 bases). Trimming shortened V by 3 bases and J by 0 bases, and 20 bases separated the two germline ends. CDR1 and CDR2 from the germline V gene are SGHRS and YFSETQ. This CDR3 has 18 residues. CDR3 nucleotide sequence: TGCGCCAGCAGCTATGGAGGCGGGGGCCTTTCTAGCACAGATACGCAGTATTTT. Translation gives CASSYGGGGLSSTDTQYF. The full variable domain, in which reference TRBV5-1 and TRBJ2-3 provide the parts outside the CDR3, is KAGVTQTPRYLIKTRGQQVTLSCSPISGHRSVSWYQQTPGQGLQFLFEYFSETQRNKGNFPGRFSGRQFSNSRSEMNVSTLELGDSALYLCASSYGGGGLSSTDTQYFGPGTRLTVL.

This clonotype was counted a single time. The V call is TRBV4-2, the J call TRBJ1-2, with 8 positions matching TRBD1. After removal of 0 bases from V and 8 bases from J, the junction contained 8 bases not matched to a gene. Germline assignment: CDR1 LGHNA and CDR2 YNFKEQ. CDR3 length: 15 residues. CDR3 residues: CASSQDQRTGKGYTF. CDR3 nucleotides: TGTGCCAGCAGCCAAGACCAACGGACAGGGAAAGGCTACACCTTC.

The rearrangement links TRBV6-1 to TRBJ1-5; D is undetermined. Trimming took off 3 bases at V and 2 bases at J, with 8 bases between the two ends. Germline V gives CDR1 MNHNS, CDR2 SASEGT. The CDR3 consists of 14 residues. The chain's CDR3 is CASSEWSGNQPQHF. In DNA form, the CDR3 reads TGTGCCAGCAGTGAGTGGTCTGGCAATCAGCCCCAGCATTTT.

The chain recombines TRBV29-1 with TRBJ2-7; TRBD1 agrees at 11 bases. CDR1 SQVTM and CDR2 ANQGSEA come from the germline V gene. CDR3 length: 13 residues. V was clipped by 4 bases and J by 7 bases; unmatched bases: 6. This chain's CDR3 is CSVGTGGAEEQYF. CDR3 sequence (DNA): TGCAGCGTTGGGACAGGGGGCGCAGAAGAGCAGTACTTC.

The chain carries TRBV20-1 and TRBJ2-1; 10 bases are a match to TRBD2. The CDR3 is 16 amino acids. Trimming removed 0 bases from V and 4 bases from J; junction bases left unmatched: 6. The germline V gene encodes CDR1 DFQATT and CDR2 SNEGSKA (reference sequence). The CDR3 DNA is TGCAGTGCTAGAGATAGGACTAGCGGCCAATACAATGAGCAGTTCTTC. Translated: CSARDRTSGQYNEQFF.

This clonotype has only a few counts. The chain joins TRBV5-5 to TRBJ1-2; 7 bases agree with TRBD1. Germline trimming cut 4 bases from V and 0 bases from J; bases unmatched to any gene: 6. Germline V gene lookup returns CDR1 SGHKS and CDR2 YYEKEE (reference sequence). The CDR3 length is 15 residues. CDR3 sequence reads: CASSLSTGTNYGYTF. The CDR3 coding sequence is TGTGCCAGCAGCCTGTCGACAGGGACTAACTATGGCTACACCTTC.

The J gene is TRBJ1-6, the V gene TRBV4-1; no clear D gene. The germline gives CDR1 MGHRA, CDR2 YSYEKL. V was cut by 1 base and J by 5 bases, with 12 bases left in between. This CDR3 spans 16 amino acids. CDR3 protein: CASSQGFMDHNSPLHF. In DNA, the CDR3 is TGCGCCAGCAGCCAAGGTTTTATGGACCATAATTCACCCCTCCACTTT.

The chain recombines TRBV5-1 with TRBJ2-3; TRBD1 or TRBD2 may be the D gene (5 bases each). The V gene's germline CDR1 is SGHRS and CDR2 YFSETQ. The CDR3 length is 13 residues. V lost 4 bases, J lost 10 bases, and 16 bases lay in between. The CDR3 coding sequence is TGCGCCAGCAGCATGGGGACCCCCAGTGCGCAGTATTTT. It codes for CASSMGTPSAQYF.

The chain recombines TRBV12-3 or TRBV12-4 with TRBJ2-3; 8 bases agree with TRBD1. J was trimmed by 1 base and V by 7 bases; bases with no gene match: 4. The CDR3 covers 14 residues. CDR3 region: CASIMGQGTDTQYF. Here the CDR3 DNA reads TGTGCCAGCATCATGGGACAGGGCACAGATACGCAGTATTTT.

CDR3 DNA sequence: TGTGCCAGCAGCTCGCGGGACTTGGGGACACCCTATGGGGACACTGAAGCTTTCTTT. Encoded protein: CASSSRDLGTPYGDTEAFF. The rearrangement uses TRBV7-9 and TRBJ1-1; the D gene is possibly TRBD1 (6 bases). Germline CDR1 reads SEHNR; CDR2 reads FQNEAQ (reference sequence). Trimming shortened V by 4 bases and J by 3 bases, and 27 bases separated the two germline ends. The CDR3 is 19 amino acids.

The chain joins TRBV29-1 to TRBJ1-1; possible D gene TRBD1, 5 bases. V dropped 4 bases and J dropped 10 bases, with 10 bases sitting between them. CDR1 and CDR2 from the germline V gene are SQVTM and ANQGSEA. This CDR3 spans 10 amino acids. The chain's CDR3 is CSVGEGVAFF. CDR3 coding DNA: TGCAGCGTTGGTGAAGGGGTAGCTTTCTTT.

This clonotype was counted between two and nine times. V is TRBV18 and J is TRBJ1-5, with D hard to call. The germline V and J ends were trimmed by 2 bases and 3 bases, with 8 bases remaining between them. The CDR3 length is 14 residues. Germline loops: CDR1 KGHSH, CDR2 LQKENI. The CDR3 loop reads CASSPGLPNQPQHF. In nucleotides, the CDR3 is TGTGCCAGCTCACCAGGGTTACCCAATCAGCCCCAGCATTTT.

V is TRBV10-3 and J is TRBJ2-5, with D unclear. In germline, CDR1 is ENHRY, CDR2 SYGVKD. The germline V and J ends were trimmed by 0 bases and 2 bases, with 13 bases remaining between them. The CDR3 extends over 16 amino acids. The CDR3 bases are TGTGCCATCAGTGAGTCGGCAGGCGAAACTCAAGAGACCCAGTACTTC. Its translation: CAISESAGETQETQYF.

The chain is built from TRBV6-6 and TRBJ1-6, with D possibly being TRBD1 (5 bases). Trimming cost V 5 bases and J 3 bases, with 14 bases left between them. The CDR3 is 16 amino acids. Germline CDR1 reads MNHNY; CDR2 reads SVGAGI (reference sequence). CDR3 amino acids: CASSVDRVRYNSPLHF. The CDR3 nucleotides are TGTGCCAGCAGTGTCGACAGAGTCCGCTATAATTCACCCCTCCACTTT.